Listed below are T cell receptor beta chains from one sample, sequenced in a study of blood T cell repertoires in COVID-19. Data came from immunoSEQ multiplex PCR; TCRdb stores just in-frame clones and leaves some out. The sample has about 180,000 clones, approximately 85% seen once. What was sequenced was PBMCs or T cells enriched from blood (not recorded which). All receptors derive from a man aged 40-49 years who had recovered from COVID-19. Each CDR3 is given with its conserved first and last residue. D genes are given only for firm matches. Clone sizes are given selectively: once, few, many, or a class where the clone is expanded.

d_call	clone_size	v_call	cdr3_length	j_call	cdr3_nt	cdr3_aa
TRBD1	NA	TRBV11-2	15	TRBJ2-1	TGTGCCAGCAGCACTCAGACAGGGAGAGACAATGAGCAGTTCTTC	CASSTQTGRDNEQFF
NA	few	TRBV19	15	TRBJ1-1	TGTGCCAGTAGTATCAGGCAGGGTTGGAACACTGAAGCTTTCTTT	CASSIRQGWNTEAFF
NA	NA	TRBV7-9	14	TRBJ1-5	TGTGCCAGCAGCTCAGAGCGTTTCAATCAGCCCCAGCATTTT	CASSSERFNQPQHF
NA	once	TRBV6-5	14	TRBJ2-3	TGTGCCAGCAGTTGGGCGGGGGCGACAGATACGCAGTATTTT	CASSWAGATDTQYF
NA	NA	TRBV28	15	TRBJ1-1	TGTGCCAGCAGTCCCTTAATCACACTGAACACTGAAGCTTTCTTT	CASSPLITLNTEAFF
NA	NA	TRBV18	14	TRBJ1-6	TGTGCCAGCTCAACAGACAGGACGAGGTCACCCCTCCACTTT	CASSTDRTRSPLHF
NA	NA	TRBV2	13	TRBJ1-1	TGTGCCAGCAGTTCGGACTCGAACACTGAAGCTTTCTTT	CASSSDSNTEAFF
TRBD2	once	TRBV5-1	16	TRBJ2-7	TGCGCCAGCAGCTCCAACCCGGGACTAGCTAAATACGAGCAGTACTTC	CASSSNPGLAKYEQYF
NA	NA	TRBV19	14	TRBJ1-5	TGTGCCAGTAGTGCCGGGGAAGGGAATCAGCCCCAGCATTTT	CASSAGEGNQPQHF
NA	NA	TRBV9	11	TRBJ2-1	TGTGCCAGCAGCGCAAAAAATGAGCAGTTCTTC	CASSAKNEQFF
TRBD1	NA	TRBV27	15	TRBJ1-6	TGTGCCAGCAGTTCCGGGACAGGGGGTAATTCACCCCTCCACTTT	CASSSGTGGNSPLHF
NA	many	TRBV2	14	TRBJ1-6	TGTGCCAGCAGTGATCACAGTGTAAATTCACCCCTCCACTTT	CASSDHSVNSPLHF
NA	NA	TRBV5-1	15	TRBJ1-5	TGCGCCAGCAGCTTAAACGGACAGACCAATCAGCCCCAGCATTTT	CASSLNGQTNQPQHF
TRBD2	NA	TRBV5-4	15	TRBJ2-5	TGTGCCAGCAGCCTAGGAGGACTAGCGGAAGAGACCCAGTACTTC	CASSLGGLAEETQYF
NA	once	TRBV20-1	11	TRBJ2-1	TGCAGTGCTAGGTCGACTCTTGAGCAGTTCTTC	CSARSTLEQFF
NA	NA	TRBV5-1	13	TRBJ2-7	TGCGCCAGCACGAACAGGGACTCCTACGAGCAGTACTTC	CASTNRDSYEQYF
NA	NA	TRBV3-1/TRBV3-2	14	TRBJ2-1	TGTGCCAGCAGCTCTCCCGGGACAAACAATGAGCAGTTCTTC	CASSSPGTNNEQFF
NA	few	TRBV2	11	TRBJ1-2	TGTGCCAGCAGTGAACTTTCGGGCTACACCTTC	CASSELSGYTF
NA	once	TRBV20-1	15	TRBJ1-1	TGCAGTGCTAGTAAAGCCGGGGTTGGGAACACTGAAGCTTTCTTT	CSASKAGVGNTEAFF
TRBD1	NA	TRBV29-1	13	TRBJ1-1	TGCAGCGTTGGAGGGACAGGCGGCACTGAAGCTTTCTTT	CSVGGTGGTEAFF
NA	NA	TRBV29-1	14	TRBJ2-3	TGCAGCGTTGAAGTCTTGGCTAGCACAGATACGCAGTATTTT	CSVEVLASTDTQYF
NA	NA	TRBV28	12	TRBJ2-7	TGTGCCAGCAGTCGTACAGCCTACGAGCAGTACTTC	CASSRTAYEQYF
NA	NA	TRBV6-2/TRBV6-3	15	TRBJ1-5	TGTGCCAGCAGCCCCCCGAGGCTGTACAATCAGCCCCAGCATTTT	CASSPPRLYNQPQHF
NA	NA	TRBV29-1	12	TRBJ1-2	TGCAGCGTTCCGGGACAAGTCTATGGCTACACCTTC	CSVPGQVYGYTF
NA	NA	TRBV25-1	18	TRBJ2-6	TGTGCCAGCAGTGAATATGCAGGCCCAAGCTCTGGGGCCAACGTCCTGACTTTC	CASSEYAGPSSGANVLTF
NA	NA	TRBV5-6	15	TRBJ2-7	TGTGCCAGCAGCTTCGAGTACAGGGTAGTGGACGAGCAGTACTTC	CASSFEYRVVDEQYF
TRBD2	NA	TRBV7-9	16	TRBJ2-3	TGTGCCAGCATCTTGGGACTAGCGGGGGACACAGATACGCAGTATTTT	CASILGLAGDTDTQYF
TRBD1	NA	TRBV5-8	14	TRBJ1-2	TGTGCCAGCAGCTCGTCCGGGACAGCGTATGGCTACACCTTC	CASSSSGTAYGYTF
TRBD1	NA	TRBV28	16	TRBJ1-2	TGTGCCAGCAGAGCTCCTGGGGGACAGGGGGCCTATGGCTACACCTTC	CASRAPGGQGAYGYTF
TRBD1	NA	TRBV15	17	TRBJ2-6	TGTGCCACTATCGAAGGGGGCGGCTCCTCTGGGGCCAACGTCCTGACTTTC	CATIEGGGSSGANVLTF
TRBD1	NA	TRBV6-6	15	TRBJ1-2	TGTGCCACCGTAGTCCCGGGACAGGGAGACTATGGCTACACCTTC	CATVVPGQGDYGYTF
NA	NA	TRBV6-5	12	TRBJ1-6	TGTGCCAGCAGTCGCGACAAGGCACCCCTCCACTTT	CASSRDKAPLHF
TRBD2	NA	TRBV29-1	14	TRBJ2-7	TGCAGCGTTGTAGGTGTGGCGGGAGGGCACGAGCAGTACTTC	CSVVGVAGGHEQYF
TRBD1	NA	TRBV30	14	TRBJ1-6	TGTGCCTGGAGCCCGGGACAGGGCAATTCACCCCTCCACTTT	CAWSPGQGNSPLHF
TRBD1	NA	TRBV28	13	TRBJ2-7	TGTGCCAGCAGCACGACAGGGGTAGGCGAGCAGTACTTC	CASSTTGVGEQYF
NA	NA	TRBV28	16	TRBJ1-2	TGTGCCAGCAGTTTGGCAGGCGAATCGGTTCTCTATGGCTACACCTTC	CASSLAGESVLYGYTF
NA	NA	TRBV27	16	TRBJ2-7	TGTGCCAGCATAGGCGGTTTGGGACTCCCTGTTTTGGAGCAGTACTTC	CASIGGLGLPVLEQYF
NA	NA	TRBV11-3	15	TRBJ1-1	TGTGCCAGCAGCTTCGGGGACATCGTGAACACTGAAGCTTTCTTT	CASSFGDIVNTEAFF
TRBD1	NA	TRBV19	19	TRBJ1-1	TGTGCCAGTAGTATCGGGCAAGGGACAGGTCGGTGGTTAGGCACTGAAGCTTTCTTT	CASSIGQGTGRWLGTEAFF
NA	NA	TRBV4-1	14	TRBJ1-3	TGCGCCAGCAGCCGCCCGGAGGACGGAAACACCATATATTTT	CASSRPEDGNTIYF
NA	NA	TRBV18	11	TRBJ2-7	TGTGCCAGCGGGGGACTCTACGAGCAGTACTTC	CASGGLYEQYF